What follows are 23 T cell receptor beta chains derived from one specimen sequenced in a study of technical replicates of blood from several donors. Sequencing was performed with immunoSEQ multiplex PCR; in TCRdb, only in-frame clones are kept and a portion is missing. The sample records 90,000 to 100,000 clones, about 95% being singletons. The sequenced material came from T cells isolated from PBMCs. These receptors all come from a human donor in good health.

This chain uses TRBV19 with TRBJ2-5; 11 bases map to TRBD1. In germline, CDR1 is LNHDA, CDR2 SQIVND (reference sequence). V dropped 6 bases and J dropped 3; count of bases not matched to a gene: 6. The CDR3 runs to 15 residues. CDR3 nucleotide sequence: TGTGCCAGTAGCCCCGGGACAGGGGGGAAAGAGACCCAGTACTTC. Amino acid sequence: CASSPGTGGKETQYF.

V and J are TRBV18 and TRBJ2-7; 7 bases align to TRBD2. CDR1 KGHSH and CDR2 LQKENI come from the germline V gene. After removal of 2 bases from V and 7 bases from J, the junction contained 14 bases not matched to a gene. This CDR3 has 16 amino acids. CDR3 loop: CASSPASGGHKWEQYF. CDR3 nucleotides: TGTGCCAGCTCACCAGCTTCGGGAGGCCACAAATGGGAGCAGTACTTC.

The chain employs TRBV18 and TRBJ2-5; 8 nucleotides match TRBD1. The junction had 7 bases not matched to a gene; V was cut back by 2 bases and J by 2 bases. This CDR3 is built from 16 residues. Germline V lookup: CDR1 KGHSH, CDR2 LQKENI. The CDR3 sequence is CASSPRGTGLQETQYF. The DNA of the CDR3 is TGTGCCAGCTCACCAAGGGGGACAGGTTTACAAGAGACCCAGTACTTC.

The V gene is TRBV18, the J gene TRBJ2-7; D is possibly TRBD2 (5 bases). Germline CDR1 and CDR2: KGHSH and LQKENI. This CDR3 spans 14 amino acids. V gave up 0 bases and J gave up 2 bases, with 8 bases separating them. In DNA form, the CDR3 reads TGTGCCAGCTCACCACCGGAGGTCACCTACGAGCAGTACTTC. This translates into CASSPPEVTYEQYF.

V gene TRBV5-1 combines with J gene TRBJ2-6; D not certain. Germline V gene data show CDR1 as SGHRS and CDR2 as YFSETQ. This CDR3 spans 14 amino acids. The germline V and J ends were trimmed by 2 bases and 0 bases, with 3 bases remaining between them. The CDR3 DNA is TGCGCCAGCAGCTTCAACTCTGGGGCCAACGTCCTGACTTTC. This gives the protein CASSFNSGANVLTF.

The chain is built from TRBV27 and TRBJ2-1, with a possible D match to TRBD2 (6 bases). Germline CDR1 is MNHEY and CDR2 is SMNVEV (reference sequence). This CDR3 has 15 residues. The ends were cut back, 2 bases at V and 6 bases at J, with 14 bases in the middle. This CDR3 is CASSLGKRGGNEQFF. For the CDR3, the DNA is TGTGCCAGCAGTTTAGGAAAAAGGGGAGGCAATGAGCAGTTCTTC.

The chain recombines TRBV10-3 with TRBJ1-1, with unresolved D. Germline CDR1 reads ENHRY; CDR2 reads SYGVKD. Deletions cut 6 bases from V and 1 base from J, with 12 bases between. The CDR3 consists of 14 residues. CDR3 amino acids: CAIRLHRENTEAFF. The CDR3 DNA sequence: TGTGCCATCAGGCTTCATCGGGAGAACACTGAAGCTTTCTTT.

The genes are TRBV6-1 and TRBJ2-7, with a possible D match to TRBD2 (5 bases). Germline V gene lookup returns CDR1 MNHNS and CDR2 SASEGT. This CDR3 has 14 amino acids. Deletions cut 3 bases from V and 2 bases from J, with 11 bases between. Here the CDR3 DNA reads TGTGCCAGCAGTGACGCGGACTGGACCTACGAGCAGTACTTC. Residues: CASSDADWTYEQYF.

This rearrangement joins TRBV7-9 to TRBJ2-1; TRBD2 aligns across 13 bases. Germline assignment: CDR1 SEHNR and CDR2 FQNEAQ (reference sequence). V lost 4 bases, J lost 8 bases, and 11 bases stayed unmatched. CDR3 length: 17 amino acids. CDR3 in DNA: TGTGCCAGCAGCTCCCCCGGGACTAGCGGGATTGGGGATGAGCAGTTCTTC. Its translation is CASSSPGTSGIGDEQFF. Drawing the rest from reference TRBV7-9 and TRBJ2-1, the complete variable domain is DTGVSQNPRHKITKRGQNVTFRCDPISEHNRLYWYRQTLGQGPEFLTYFQNEAQLEKSRLLSDRFSAERPKGSFSTLEIQRTEQGDSAMYLCASSSPGTSGIGDEQFFGPGTRLTVL.

The V call is TRBV19, the J call TRBJ2-7, with 7 bases lining up with TRBD1. After removal of 2 bases from V and 2 bases from J, the junction contained 6 bases not matched to a gene. The CDR3 has 15 amino acids. Germline V gene data show CDR1 as LNHDA and CDR2 as SQIVND (reference sequence). CDR3 bases: TGTGCCAGTAGTATAACGACTGGACAGGCCTACGAGCAGTACTTC. It translates to CASSITTGQAYEQYF.

The gene calls are TRBV19 and TRBJ2-3; TRBD2 matches 13 bases. The CDR3 extends over 16 amino acids. Germline V gene data show CDR1 as LNHDA and CDR2 as SQIVND (reference sequence). Trimming took 4 bases from V and 5 from J; bases not matched to a gene: 6. The CDR3 DNA is TGTGCCAGTAGTAGAGGACTAGCGGGAGTTGTAGATACGCAGTATTTT. It codes for CASSRGLAGVVDTQYF.

The chain links TRBV28 to TRBJ1-5; TRBD1 matches at 8 bases. Germline loops: CDR1 MDHEN, CDR2 SYDVKM. The CDR3 is 15 residues long. The V gene end was trimmed by 3 bases and the J gene end by 4 bases; junction bases not matched to a gene: 5. CDR3 in DNA: TGTGCCAGCAGTTTTCAGGACAGGGTGAATCAGCCCCAGCATTTT. Its translation is CASSFQDRVNQPQHF.

The chain has TRBV6-1 and TRBJ2-7; 10 nucleotides line up with TRBD2. The CDR3 has 12 amino acids. J was trimmed by 3 bases and V by 10 bases; bases with no gene match: 3. The germline CDR1 and CDR2 sequences are MNHNS and SASEGT. In nucleotides, the CDR3 is TGTGCCACCGGACTAGCGGTCTACGAGCAGTACTTC. This translates into CATGLAVYEQYF.

The CDR3 loop is CASSEALRDRVYGYTF. CDR3 DNA sequence: TGTGCCAGCAGTGAAGCGCTTCGCGACAGGGTCTATGGCTACACCTTC. The chain joins TRBV6-1 to TRBJ1-2; 7 bases line up with TRBD1. CDR3 length: 16 residues. J was trimmed by 4 bases and V by 0 bases; bases with no gene match: 8. Looked up from germline, CDR1 is MNHNS and CDR2 is SASEGT.

Here the CDR3 reads CASSSRTGKNEQFF. In nucleotides, the CDR3 is TGTGCCAGCAGCTCCAGGACAGGAAAGAATGAGCAGTTCTTC. This chain uses TRBV9 with TRBJ2-1; 7 bases line up with TRBD1. V lost 4 bases and J lost 7; bases outside the gene matches: 8. The CDR3 is 14 residues long. CDR1 SGDLS and CDR2 YYNGEE come from the germline V gene.

The chain couples TRBV6-5 to TRBJ1-1; D is perhaps TRBD1 (5 bases). With 3 bases removed from V and 3 bases from J, the gap between germline ends came to 11 bases. The CDR3 has 14 amino acids. Germline V CDR1 and CDR2: MNHEY, SVGAGI. CDR3 coding DNA: TGTGCCAGCAGTTATAGGGGTTTTGACACTGAAGCTTTCTTT. Its protein product is CASSYRGFDTEAFF.

V usage is TRBV28 and J usage is TRBJ2-5; TRBD2 might be the D (5 bases). V was trimmed by 7 bases and J by 5 bases, leaving 14 bases between them. This CDR3 is built from 13 residues. Germline V gene data show CDR1 as MDHEN and CDR2 as SYDVKM. CDR3 amino acids: CASTLAGGETQYF. Written as DNA, the CDR3 is TGTGCCAGCACCTTAGCTGGCGGGGAGACCCAGTACTTC.

CDR3 region: CASSLSPDSGEQYF. Written as DNA, the CDR3 is TGTGCCAGCAGCTTATCACCGGACAGCGGTGAGCAGTACTTC. The chain combines TRBV5-4 with TRBJ2-7; TRBD1 might be the D (6 bases). Trimming stripped 2 bases from V and 7 bases from J, with 16 bases between. CDR3 length equals 14 residues. CDR1 and CDR2 (germline): SGHNT, YYREEE (reference sequence).

The chain is built from TRBV5-1 and TRBJ2-5; 9 bases fit TRBD1. Germline loops: CDR1 SGHRS, CDR2 YFSETQ. With V trimmed by 4 bases and J by 4 bases, 11 bases remained unmatched. This CDR3 is 16 amino acids long. This chain's CDR3 is CASSIQQGAFSETQYF. The DNA for the CDR3 is TGCGCCAGCAGCATACAACAGGGGGCGTTTTCAGAGACCCAGTACTTC.

The CDR3 loop reads CASSPSSGSGSYTQYF. In DNA form, the CDR3 reads TGTGCCAGCAGCCCCAGCTCTGGTAGCGGGAGTTATACGCAGTATTTT. The chain couples TRBV11-3 to TRBJ2-3, with 9 positions matching TRBD2. This CDR3 has 16 amino acids. The J segment lost 7 bases and the V segment lost 5 bases, leaving 13 bases of the junction unmatched. In germline, CDR1 is SGHNT, CDR2 YENEEA.

The V call is TRBV5-6, the J call TRBJ1-1; maybe TRBD1 (5 bases). Germline CDR1 and CDR2: SGHDT and YYEEEE. The CDR3 loop spans 15 amino acids. Trimming cost V 4 bases and J 5 bases, with 18 bases left between them. The CDR3 loop reads CASSMGGFGITEAFF. CDR3 bases: TGTGCCAGCAGCATGGGGGGATTCGGGATTACTGAAGCTTTCTTT.

The rearrangement joins TRBV7-3 to TRBJ1-2, with a tentative D call TRBD1 (6 bases). Trimming cost V 2 bases and J 5 bases, with 12 bases left between them. CDR1 and CDR2 (germline): SGHTA, FQGTGA. This CDR3 contains 14 residues. CDR3 protein: CASSLGGGAYGYTF. The CDR3 nucleotides read TGTGCCAGCAGCTTAGGCGGGGGCGCTTATGGCTACACCTTC.

The chain carries TRBV19 and TRBJ1-4; D is ambiguous. The CDR3 covers 15 residues. V shed 5 bases and J shed 0 bases, with 10 bases lying between them. Per germline, CDR1 LNHDA and CDR2 SQIVND (reference sequence). CDR3 coding DNA: TGTGCCAGTAGTCGAGAGAGTGCAACTAATGAAAAACTGTTTTTT. Translating it yields CASSRESATNEKLFF.